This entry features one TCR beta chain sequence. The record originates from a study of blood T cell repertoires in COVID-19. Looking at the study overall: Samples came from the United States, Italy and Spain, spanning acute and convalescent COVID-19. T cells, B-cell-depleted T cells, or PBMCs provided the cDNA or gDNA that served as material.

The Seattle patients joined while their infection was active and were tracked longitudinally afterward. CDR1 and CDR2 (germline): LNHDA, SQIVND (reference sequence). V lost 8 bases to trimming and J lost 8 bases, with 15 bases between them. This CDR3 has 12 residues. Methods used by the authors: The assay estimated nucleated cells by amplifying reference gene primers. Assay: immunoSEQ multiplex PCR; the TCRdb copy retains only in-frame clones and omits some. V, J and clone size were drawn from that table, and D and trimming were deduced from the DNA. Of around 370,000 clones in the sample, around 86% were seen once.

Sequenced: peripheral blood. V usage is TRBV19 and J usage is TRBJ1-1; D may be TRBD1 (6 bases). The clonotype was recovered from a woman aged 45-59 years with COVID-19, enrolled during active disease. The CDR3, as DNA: TGTGCCAGTCAAAACAGGACAGCCGAAGCTTTCTTT. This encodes CASQNRTAEAFF.